The 32 T cell receptor beta chains below were found in one sample sequenced in a study of T cell clonotyping in hematopoietic cell transplantation. Time point here: recipient sample about 28 days before transplant, after cytoreduction. The repertoire was sequenced with immunoSEQ multiplex PCR; TCRdb's copy has only in-frame clones and lacks some. Of 25,000 to 35,000 clones in the sample, about 70% were seen once. The material was peripheral blood mononuclear cells, obtained before stem cell transplant. Source of these receptors: a man over 45 with myelodysplastic syndrome. Some clones in this sample may be carry-over from other donors' samples.

The chain recombines TRBV9 with TRBJ2-5; 15 bases map to TRBD2. The length of the CDR3 is 15 residues. CDR1 is SGDLS and CDR2 is YYNGEE in the germline V gene. V lost 6 bases, J lost 4 bases, and 4 bases stayed unmatched. The CDR3 is CASTQGLAGGETQYF. CDR3 DNA: TGTGCCAGCACCCAGGGACTAGCGGGAGGAGAGACCCAGTACTTC. Supplemented by reference TRBV9 and TRBJ2-5, the full variable domain reads DSGVTQTPKHLITATGQRVTLRCSPRSGDLSVYWYQQSLDQGLQFLIQYYNGEERAKGNILERFSAQQFPDLHSELNLSSLELGDSALYFCASTQGLAGGETQYFGPGTRLLVL.

The rearrangement uses TRBV28 and TRBJ2-5; 12 bases fit TRBD2. CDR3 length equals 16 residues. CDR1 MDHEN and CDR2 SYDVKM come from the germline V gene. Trimming at V came to 5 bases and at J to 2 bases, leaving 6 bases not matched to a gene. The CDR3 DNA follows: TGTGCCAGCAGTCCAAACCTAGCGGGGGGGCAAGAGACCCAGTACTTC. Translating it yields CASSPNLAGGQETQYF. Drawing the rest from reference TRBV28 and TRBJ2-5, the complete variable domain is DVKVTQSSRYLVKRTGEKVFLECVQDMDHENMFWYRQDPGLGLRLIYFSYDVKMKEKGDIPEGYSVSREKKERFSLILESASTNQTSMYLCASSPNLAGGQETQYFGPGTRLLVL.

The table lists this clone with a few counts. This sequence joins TRBV11-2 and TRBJ2-7; no clear D. Between the trimmed V and J ends, which lost 0 bases and 4 bases, there was a span of 4 bases. Germline CDR1 and CDR2: SGHAT and FQNNGV. CDR3 length equals 12 residues. The CDR3 bases are TGTGCCAGCAGCTTAGATCGGTACGAGCAGTACTTC. Translation gives CASSLDRYEQYF.

The V gene is TRBV2, the J gene TRBJ2-6; the D is unclear. V gave up 8 bases and J gave up 1 base, with 9 bases separating them. Germline assignment: CDR1 SNHLY and CDR2 FYNNEI. The CDR3 extends over 14 amino acids. Here the CDR3 DNA reads TGTGCCAGCGGAGAAGGTTCTGGGGCCAACGTCCTGACTTTC. It translates to CASGEGSGANVLTF.

The chain employs TRBV19 and TRBJ2-7, with TRBD2 matching 8 bases. V lost 1 base, J lost 2 bases, and 4 bases stayed unmatched. In germline, CDR1 is LNHDA, CDR2 SQIVND (reference sequence). The length of the CDR3 is 15 residues. The CDR3 nucleotides are TGTGCCAGTAGTATAGCTGCTAGCGGGCCCTACGAGCAGTACTTC. As protein: CASSIAASGPYEQYF.

The rearrangement links TRBV5-1 to TRBJ2-1; unclear D gene. This CDR3 is built from 13 residues. The V and J ends lost 3 bases and 6 bases respectively, with 10 bases between them. CDR1 and CDR2 from the germline V gene are SGHRS and YFSETQ. The CDR3, as DNA: TGCGCCAGCAGCTCCGTTAGGTCCAATGAGCAGTTCTTC. Translating gives CASSSVRSNEQFF.

The chain employs TRBV28 and TRBJ2-7; 8 bases agree with TRBD2. There are 13 residues in the CDR3. V shed 10 bases and J 7 bases; nucleotides not matched to a gene: 12. The V gene's germline CDR1 is MDHEN and CDR2 SYDVKM. CDR3 DNA sequence: TGTGCCATCAAACCCAGCGGGGGCCGGGAGCAGTACTTC. Its protein is CAIKPSGGREQYF.

V is TRBV7-3 and J is TRBJ1-1; D not resolved. The V and J ends lost 3 bases and 3 bases respectively, with 11 bases between them. The CDR3 totals 14 residues. CDR1 and CDR2 from the germline V gene are SGHTA and FQGTGA. CDR3 sequence: CASSFGGRDTEAFF. The CDR3 nucleotides are TGTGCCAGCAGCTTTGGAGGGAGGGACACTGAAGCTTTCTTT. Variable domain in full (rest from reference TRBV7-3 and TRBJ1-1): GAGVSQTPSNKVTEKGKYVELRCDPISGHTALYWYRQSLGQGPEFLIYFQGTGAADDSGLPNDRFFAVRPEGSVSTLKIQRTERGDSAVYLCASSFGGRDTEAFFGQGTRLTVV.

This clone appeared a few times. CDR3 residues: CASSSSGTSGGYQETQYF. The DNA for the CDR3 is TGTGCCAGCAGCTCCTCCGGGACTAGCGGGGGGTACCAAGAGACCCAGTACTTC. V usage is TRBV5-6 and J usage is TRBJ2-5, with 15 bases lining up with TRBD2. Trimming took 3 bases from V and 0 from J; bases not matched to a gene: 6. In germline, CDR1 is SGHDT, CDR2 YYEEEE. The CDR3 covers 18 residues. Looking up the rest from reference TRBV5-6 and TRBJ2-5 gives the full variable domain: DAGVTQSPTHLIKTRGQQVTLRCSPKSGHDTVSWYQQALGQGPQFIFQYYEEEERQRGNFPDRFSGHQFPNYSSELNVNALLLGDSALYLCASSSSGTSGGYQETQYFGPGTRLLVL.

V is TRBV6-5 and J is TRBJ2-5, with D hard to call. CDR1 is MNHEY and CDR2 is SVGAGI in the germline V gene. Trimming took off 0 bases at V and 5 bases at J, with 13 bases between the two ends. This CDR3 has 15 amino acids. The CDR3 DNA is TGTGCCAGCAGTTACTCTGGGGTATGGGTTGAGACCCAGTACTTC. Translating it yields CASSYSGVWVETQYF.

The V gene is TRBV30, the J gene TRBJ2-2; D ambiguous. CDR1 and CDR2 from the germline V gene are GTSNPN and SVGIG (reference sequence). Trimming pared 5 bases from V and 6 bases from J, leaving 10 bases between. The CDR3 is 12 residues long. The CDR3 here is CAWLRGAGELFF. The CDR3 region has the DNA TGTGCCTGGTTACGTGGGGCCGGGGAGCTGTTTTTT.

The chain joins TRBV5-4 to TRBJ1-2; possibly TRBD1 for D (5 bases). The ends were cut back, 3 bases at V and 8 bases at J, with 11 bases in the middle. The germline CDR1 and CDR2 sequences are SGHNT and YYREEE (reference sequence). The CDR3 totals 12 residues. CDR3: CASSYGTGGYTF. The CDR3 DNA reads as TGTGCCAGCAGCTATGGGACGGGCGGCTACACCTTC. The full variable domain, in which reference TRBV5-4 and TRBJ1-2 provide the parts outside the CDR3, is ETGVTQSPTHLIKTRGQQVTLRCSSQSGHNTVSWYQQALGQGPQFIFQYYREEENGRGNFPPRFSGLQFPNYSSELNVNALELDDSALYLCASSYGTGGYTFGSGTRLTVV.

The chain is built from TRBV7-3 and TRBJ2-3; D not certain. The CDR3 runs 16 residues. Germline CDR1 and CDR2: SGHTA and FQGTGA. V lost 5 bases to trimming and J lost 2 bases, with 17 bases between them. The DNA for the CDR3 is TGTGCCAGCAGCACCCCCGTGACACCTTCCACAGATACGCAGTATTTT. Translating gives CASSTPVTPSTDTQYF.

This clone was seen a single time. The V and J genes are TRBV9 and TRBJ2-1; TRBD2 matches 14 bases. CDR3 length equals 20 residues. V shed 4 bases and J 4 bases; nucleotides not matched to a gene: 16. The V gene's germline CDR1 is SGDLS and CDR2 YYNGEE. CDR3 DNA: TGTGCCAGCAGCAAGACCGGGACTAGCGGGAGTACCCGACGATACAATGAGCAGTTCTTC. Translation gives CASSKTGTSGSTRRYNEQFF.

In this sample, this clone turned up a few times. The chain joins TRBV19 to TRBJ1-5; 7 positions match TRBD1. V shed 5 bases and J 4 bases; nucleotides not matched to a gene: 14. The germline V gene encodes CDR1 LNHDA and CDR2 SQIVND (reference sequence). This CDR3 spans 17 amino acids. CDR3 in amino acids: CASSSKTGTLENQPQHF. The CDR3 DNA reads as TGTGCCAGTAGTTCAAAGACAGGGACACTCGAAAATCAGCCCCAGCATTTT.

This clone occurred a few times. The gene calls are TRBV4-2 and TRBJ2-7; 7 bases map to TRBD1. CDR3 length equals 14 residues. Germline trimming cut 4 bases from V and 4 bases from J; bases unmatched to any gene: 7. Germline V lookup: CDR1 LGHNA, CDR2 YNFKEQ. CDR3 residues: CASSPTGLGYEQYF. Written as DNA, the CDR3 is TGTGCCAGCAGCCCGACAGGGTTGGGGTACGAGCAGTACTTC.

The genes are TRBV30 and TRBJ2-7; a possible D gene is TRBD2 (5 bases). V was shortened by 0 bases and J by 1 base, with 16 bases between the two germline ends. CDR1 is GTSNPN and CDR2 is SVGIG in the germline V gene (reference sequence). The CDR3 is 16 residues long. CDR3 sequence (DNA): TGTGCCTGGAGTGTATTGGGAGCATCCCGTTCCTACGAGCAGTACTTC. Protein: CAWSVLGASRSYEQYF.

The chain uses TRBV2 and TRBJ2-2, with D possibly matching TRBD1 (5 bases). Per the germline V gene, CDR1 is SNHLY and CDR2 is FYNNEI. With 7 bases removed from V and 4 bases from J, the gap between germline ends came to 13 bases. The CDR3 covers 14 residues. The CDR3 bases are TGTGCCAGCAAAAACCAGGGCCCCACCGGGGAGCTGTTTTTT. Protein: CASKNQGPTGELFF.

This chain joins TRBV30 and TRBJ2-2; 8 bases are shared with TRBD2. V shed 0 bases and J 5 bases; nucleotides not matched to a gene: 2. Germline values: CDR1 GTSNPN, CDR2 SVGIG (reference sequence). The CDR3 contains 14 residues. CDR3: CAWSVPGGTGELFF. In DNA, the CDR3 is TGTGCCTGGAGTGTACCGGGGGGGACCGGGGAGCTGTTTTTT.

In this sample, this clone turned up once. The gene calls are TRBV11-2 and TRBJ2-2; D remains ambiguous. This CDR3 region has 11 residues. Germline CDR1 is SGHAT and CDR2 is FQNNGV. Trimming cost V 3 bases and J 6 bases, with 2 bases left between them. CDR3 bases: TGTGCCAGCAGCTTGGCCGGGGAGCTGTTTTTT. Translated, it gives CASSLAGELFF.

CDR3: CASSAFPGDGYEKLFF. CDR3 bases: TGTGCCAGCAGTGCCTTCCCGGGAGACGGGTATGAAAAACTGTTTTTT. The chain recombines TRBV25-1 with TRBJ1-4; D is unresolved. The CDR3 has 16 amino acids. CDR1 is MGHDK and CDR2 is SYGVNS in the germline V gene. Trimming took 4 bases from V and 6 from J, leaving 18 bases between them. Full variable domain (rest looked up from reference TRBV25-1 and TRBJ1-4): EADIYQTPRYLVIGTGKKITLECSQTMGHDKMYWYQQDPGMELHLIHYSYGVNSTEKGDLSSESTVSRIRTEHFPLTLESARPSHTSQYLCASSAFPGDGYEKLFFGSGTQLSVL.

This clone was counted between two and nine times. The V gene is TRBV19, the J gene TRBJ1-5; TRBD1 agrees at 8 bases. CDR1 and CDR2 (germline): LNHDA, SQIVND (reference sequence). The CDR3 spans 15 residues. Trimming took 7 bases from V and 5 from J; bases not matched to a gene: 10. The CDR3 region is CASTDDRGIYQPQHF. CDR3 DNA: TGTGCCAGTACCGATGACAGGGGTATCTATCAGCCCCAGCATTTT.

This sequence joins TRBV7-3 and TRBJ2-2; D is unresolved. The CDR3 is 15 residues long. V shed 0 bases and J shed 1 base, with 6 bases lying between them. Germline V CDR1 and CDR2: SGHTA, FQGTGA. The CDR3, as DNA: TGTGCCAGCAGCTTAACTCCGGGGAACACCGGGGAGCTGTTTTTT. Its protein product is CASSLTPGNTGELFF.

The chain uses TRBV28 and TRBJ2-7, with a possible D match to TRBD2 (5 bases). The CDR3 runs 16 residues. Germline assignment: CDR1 MDHEN and CDR2 SYDVKM. With 4 bases removed from V and 0 bases from J, the gap between germline ends came to 16 bases. CDR3 DNA sequence: TGTGCCAGCAGTTCAGAAGCGGCCCTTAACTCCTACGAGCAGTACTTC. Translating gives CASSSEAALNSYEQYF.

The table lists this clone with a few counts. J is TRBJ2-1 and V is TRBV9, with D unresolved. This CDR3 contains 16 residues. Germline assignment: CDR1 SGDLS and CDR2 YYNGEE. Trimming left V 0 bases short and J 3 bases short, with 13 bases between. In DNA form, the CDR3 reads TGTGCCAGCAGCGTAGAACCCACTAAGGTCTACAATGAGCAGTTCTTC. This encodes CASSVEPTKVYNEQFF.

The V and J genes are TRBV4-1 and TRBJ2-7, with 9 bases that match TRBD2. Germline V CDR1 and CDR2: MGHRA, YSYEKL. V trimming: 6 bases; J trimming: 6 bases; junction bases outside the gene matches: 6. CDR3 size: 13 residues. The CDR3 coding sequence is TGCGCCAGCAGTATGGGACTAGCTAGCGAGCAGTACTTC. Residues: CASSMGLASEQYF.

V is TRBV29-1 and J is TRBJ1-3; D is possibly TRBD1 (6 bases). The V end was cut by 3 bases, the J end by 3 bases, with 6 bases between. Germline CDR1 and CDR2: SQVTM and ANQGSEA. The CDR3 is made up of 12 amino acids. CDR3 in amino acids: CSVEDSGNTIYF. CDR3 sequence (DNA): TGCAGCGTTGAGGACAGTGGAAACACCATATATTTT. Drawing the rest from reference TRBV29-1 and TRBJ1-3, the complete variable domain is SAVISQKPSRDICQRGTSLTIQCQVDSQVTMMFWYRQQPGQSLTLIATANQGSEATYESGFVIDKFPISRPNLTFSTLTVSNMSPEDSSIYLCSVEDSGNTIYFGEGSWLTVV.

The count of this clone is one. This chain uses TRBV30 with TRBJ2-7, with 11 bases identical to TRBD1. CDR3 length equals 16 residues. CDR1 GTSNPN and CDR2 SVGIG come from the germline V gene (reference sequence). Unmatched junction bases numbered 5, after V lost 0 bases and J lost 1 base. The CDR3: CAWSVPRDRGSYEQYF. The CDR3 DNA reads TGTGCCTGGAGTGTACCCCGGGACAGGGGGTCCTACGAGCAGTACTTC.

Within the sample, this clone is medium-sized. The V gene is TRBV7-2, the J gene TRBJ2-5, with D possibly TRBD1 on 6 matching bases. There are 15 residues in the CDR3. Looked up from germline, CDR1 is SGHTA and CDR2 is FQGNSA. V was shortened by 4 bases and J by 4 bases, with 16 bases between the two germline ends. CDR3 coding DNA: TGTGCCAGCAGCTCCCAGCAGGGGAGAATAGAGACCCAGTACTTC. It yields the protein CASSSQQGRIETQYF.

As regards this clone: The junction shows a germline mismatch at one end, possibly a read error. The chain joins TRBV7-7 to TRBJ2-5; D may correspond to TRBD1 or TRBD2 (6 bases each). The CDR3 length is 16 residues. Per the germline V gene, CDR1 is SSHAT and CDR2 is FNYEAQ (reference sequence). CDR3 loop: CASSLGGGGNGETQYF. CDR3 sequence (DNA): TGTGCTAGCAGCTTAGGCGGAGGGGGAAACGGAGAGACCCAGTACTTC.

J is TRBJ1-1 and V is TRBV29-1, with TRBD1 matching over 9 bases. CDR3 length: 13 amino acids. Per germline, CDR1 SQVTM and CDR2 ANQGSEA. J was trimmed by 6 bases and V by 6 bases; bases with no gene match: 8. The CDR3 spells CSVRTGGMAEAFF. The CDR3 nucleotides are TGCAGCGTCCGAACAGGGGGCATGGCTGAAGCTTTCTTT.

Notes on this clone: The CDR3 does not close with the conserved phenylalanine or tryptophan, likely indicating a read error. No DNA is shown, since the ends of the CDR3 on it are uncertain; the CDR3 is the one TCRdb lists. The chain has TRBV6-1 and TRBJ1-3; TRBD1 is the table's D call, not checked against the DNA. The CDR3 numbers 19 amino acids, ends counted. Germline V gene sequence: CDR1 MNHNS, CDR2 SASEGT. CDR3 residues: CASSERGRVTIRPSESAFS.